This T cell receptor (beta chain) appears in the sequencing data of a study of spatial heterogeneity in lung cancer. Study-wide context: Raw reads showed each unique TCR and UMI combination turning up more than ten times on average. Study-wide results and caveats: Expanded intratumoral alpha and beta TCR counts tracked tumor mutation counts. In tumor T cells, estimated coverage reached roughly 7% for alpha chains and roughly 14% for beta chains. Expanded TCRs that were ubiquitous or regional had counts tracking ubiquitous and regional nonsynonymous mutations, respectively.

Time point meaning: sample taken at primary tumor resection. V trimming: 8 bases; J trimming: 0 bases; junction bases outside the gene matches: 4. The CDR3 covers 15 residues. Germline CDR1 WSHSY, CDR2 SAAADI. On this clonotype: Its specificity is unknown.

From the 5' RACE reads, TCRdb called clonotypes with MiXCR, one entry per CDR3 protein. The sample yields approximately 7,600 distinct CDR3 sequences, approximately 17% seen once. The sample here was lung tumor tissue, taken at surgery. This chain uses TRBV10-2 with TRBJ1-6; 7 bases are a match to TRBD1. The TCR was taken from a female donor with early-stage non-small cell lung cancer. DNA of the CDR3: TGCGCCAGCCTCCCAGGGGGCTCCTATAATTCACCCCTCCACTTT. Its protein product is CASLPGGSYNSPLHF.